Below are 32 T cell receptor beta chains sequenced from a single sample in a study of response to subunit inactivated influenza vaccine (dated by TCRdb to 2017 to 2018). The method behind the library was RT-PCR. TCRdb names Illumina HiSeq 2500 as the instrument used. TCRdb reprocessing: public reads trimmed at Q25 with fastp, clones called with MiXCR, in-frame beta chains kept. Duplicate CDR3 protein sequences are folded into a single record with the most common DNA and genes. Recorded for this sample are over 150,000 distinct CDR3 sequences; roughly an eighth of them occurred a single time. The leading ten clones occupy approximately 25% of the sample. The sequenced sample was CD8+ T cells sorted from PBMCs, obtained roughly 5 days after vaccination. The origin of the receptors is a man in his forties or fifties who received an inactivated influenza vaccine. Donor details come from another sample of the same person, matched by shared clones.

This clonotype was seen only a few times. The chain recombines TRBV7-2 with TRBJ2-1, with D perhaps TRBD1 (5 bases). Per the germline V gene, CDR1 is SGHTA and CDR2 is FQGNSA. This CDR3 spans 15 amino acids. V was cut by 2 bases and J by 7 bases, with 15 bases left in between. CDR3 protein: CASSLLVRVGNEQFF. As DNA, the CDR3 is TGTGCCAGCAGCTTATTGGTCAGGGTGGGGAATGAGCAGTTCTTC.

This rearrangement joins TRBV6-2 or TRBV6-3 to TRBJ2-2; 9 nucleotides agree with TRBD2. The CDR3 loop spans 19 amino acids. Germline assignment: CDR1 MNHEY and CDR2 SVGEGT. J lost 0 bases, V lost 4 bases, and 12 bases had no gene match. CDR3 in DNA: TGTGCCAGCAGTTCCGGCCGCGGGAGGGAAACCTCGAACACCGGGGAGCTGTTTTTT. Translating gives CASSSGRGRETSNTGELFF.

This clonotype was found a few times. The J gene is TRBJ2-2, the V gene TRBV19; no firm D call. V was trimmed by 9 bases and J by 9 bases, leaving 14 bases between them. The V gene's germline CDR1 is LNHDA and CDR2 SQIVND (reference sequence). This CDR3 is 12 amino acids long. The CDR3 bases are TGTGCCAGCCTGGCTGGCAGCCGGGAGCTGTTTTTT. It codes for CASLAGSRELFF.

The V call is TRBV9, the J call TRBJ2-3; 12 bases map to TRBD2. Germline loops: CDR1 SGDLS, CDR2 YYNGEE. This CDR3 comprises 17 residues. V dropped 1 base and J dropped 5; count of bases not matched to a gene: 8. CDR3 sequence reads: CASSVSSGRAAIDTQYF. CDR3 nucleotides: TGTGCCAGCAGCGTATCTAGCGGGAGGGCCGCGATAGATACGCAGTATTTT.

The rearrangement links TRBV27 to TRBJ1-1, with D perhaps TRBD1 (6 bases). V gave up 2 bases and J gave up 5 bases, with 15 bases separating them. Per germline, CDR1 MNHEY and CDR2 SMNVEV (reference sequence). The CDR3 covers 15 residues. DNA of the CDR3: TGTGCCAGCAGTTTAACGTGGGGGCGAAGGACTGAAGCTTTCTTT. Amino acid sequence: CASSLTWGRRTEAFF.

The genes are TRBV6-2 or TRBV6-3 and TRBJ2-7; 10 bases line up with TRBD1. The CDR3 consists of 17 residues. V shed 0 bases and J 2 bases; nucleotides not matched to a gene: 7. Germline values: CDR1 MNHEY, CDR2 SVGEGT. The CDR3 loop is CASSYSRQGAGTYEQYF. CDR3 sequence (DNA): TGTGCCAGCAGTTACTCACGACAGGGGGCCGGAACCTACGAGCAGTACTTC.

The rearrangement uses TRBV5-6 and TRBJ2-7; TRBD2 aligns across 8 bases. J lost 3 bases, V lost 2 bases, and 4 bases had no gene match. Germline CDR1 reads SGHDT; CDR2 reads YYEEEE. This CDR3 spans 14 amino acids. The DNA of the CDR3 is TGTGCCAGCAGCTTTCCGGGACTAGACTACGAGCAGTACTTC. Protein sequence: CASSFPGLDYEQYF.

The sample holds a few counts of this clonotype. The chain couples TRBV7-9 to TRBJ2-1, with D maybe TRBD2 (6 bases). CDR1 is SEHNR and CDR2 is FQNEAQ in the germline V gene (reference sequence). V lost 0 bases and J lost 9, with 9 bases in between. This CDR3 is built from 13 residues. CDR3 nucleotide sequence: TGTGCCAGCAGCTTAGCGTCGGGGGTTGAGCAGTTCTTC. Its protein product is CASSLASGVEQFF.

The V gene is TRBV27, the J gene TRBJ2-7, with a tentative D call TRBD2 (7 bases). Germline V gene data show CDR1 as MNHEY and CDR2 as SMNVEV (reference sequence). CDR3 length: 12 amino acids. V lost 5 bases and J 5 bases, leaving 10 bases between the germline ends. The CDR3 DNA reads TGTGCCAGCAGTACGGGGGGCGACGAGCAGTACTTC. This encodes CASSTGGDEQYF.

This chain joins TRBV5-1 and TRBJ2-7; 10 positions agree with TRBD2. Germline V gene sequence: CDR1 SGHRS, CDR2 YFSETQ. This CDR3 spans 14 amino acids. Trimming removed 3 bases from V and 2 bases from J; junction bases left unmatched: 2. The CDR3 nucleotides read TGCGCCAGCAGCTGGACTAGCGGTACCTACGAGCAGTACTTC. This encodes CASSWTSGTYEQYF.

The CDR3 sequence: CASTRGDRGDGYTF. DNA of the CDR3: TGTGCCAGCACTCGGGGGGACAGGGGTGATGGCTACACCTTC. The chain carries TRBV12-3 or TRBV12-4 and TRBJ1-2; TRBD1 agrees at 10 bases. This CDR3 spans 14 amino acids. V gave up 7 bases and J gave up 6 bases; unmatched junction bases: 8.

This clonotype was detected ten times or more. This sequence joins TRBV20-1 and TRBJ1-2; TRBD1 might be the D (5 bases). Per the germline V gene, CDR1 is DFQATT and CDR2 is SNEGSKA (reference sequence). V lost 3 bases to trimming and J lost 5 bases, with 16 bases between them. CDR3 length: 14 residues. The CDR3 loop is CSARRSGEAYGYTF. CDR3 DNA: TGCAGTGCTAGGAGGTCGGGGGAAGCTTATGGCTACACCTTC.

In regard to this clonotype: One end of the junction does not line up with germline, which may come from a read error. The chain joins TRBV20-1 to TRBJ2-1; TRBD2 might be the D (7 bases). The CDR3 extends over 16 amino acids. Germline V gene sequence: CDR1 DFQATT, CDR2 SNEGSKA (reference sequence). As DNA, the CDR3 is TGCTGTGCTAGAGAAATAAAAGGGGGAGGGCTGTGGGAGCAGTTCTTC. Translated: CCAREIKGGGLWEQFF.

This clonotype has just a few counts. The V call is TRBV7-9, the J call TRBJ2-5; the D gene is possibly TRBD2 (5 bases). V dropped 5 bases and J dropped 0 bases, with 19 bases sitting between them. The CDR3 extends over 17 amino acids. Germline V gene sequence: CDR1 SEHNR, CDR2 FQNEAQ (reference sequence). The CDR3 region is CASSPQRPSPYQETQYF. The CDR3, as DNA: TGTGCCAGCAGCCCCCAGCGGCCTAGCCCGTACCAAGAGACCCAGTACTTC.

The chain is built from TRBV4-1 and TRBJ2-1; weak D call: TRBD2 (6 bases). CDR1 is MGHRA, CDR2 YSYEKL, per germline. Trimming took off 3 bases at V and 7 bases at J, with 16 bases between the two ends. CDR3 length: 15 residues. DNA for the CDR3: TGCGCCAGCAGCCAGACGGGAGTCCCGGATAATGAGCAGTTCTTC. It codes for CASSQTGVPDNEQFF.

This chain uses TRBV13 with TRBJ2-1; no clear D. Germline CDR1 PRHDT, CDR2 FYEKMQ (reference sequence). The CDR3 runs 14 residues. Between the trimmed V and J ends, which lost 3 bases and 6 bases, there was a span of 12 bases. The DNA of the CDR3 is TGTGCCAGCAGCTTCGTAGTAGCTGGCAATGAGCAGTTCTTC. Translating gives CASSFVVAGNEQFF.

This clonotype was counted a few times. V usage is TRBV24-1 and J usage is TRBJ2-1, with 8 bases identical to TRBD2. Germline lookup yields CDR1 KGHDR and CDR2 SFDVKD. V dropped 10 bases and J dropped 2; count of bases not matched to a gene: 6. The CDR3 has 14 amino acids. Written as DNA, the CDR3 is TGTGCCACTGCGACTAGCGTTACCTACAATGAGCAGTTCTTC. The encoded protein is CATATSVTYNEQFF.

The CDR3, as DNA: TGTGCCAGCAAGGGACTAGCGGGGGAGGGAGATACGCAGTATTTT. Amino acids: CASKGLAGEGDTQYF. The chain uses TRBV2 and TRBJ2-3; 14 nucleotides line up with TRBD2. Germline V gene sequence: CDR1 SNHLY, CDR2 FYNNEI. Trimming took 7 bases from V and 5 from J; bases not matched to a gene: 5. The CDR3 is 15 residues long.

Ten or more counts support this clonotype. The chain uses TRBV12-3 or TRBV12-4 and TRBJ2-4; D is unresolved. This CDR3 has 15 amino acids. V lost 5 bases, J lost 5 bases, and 16 bases lay in between. The CDR3 coding sequence is TGTGCCAGCAGTCCTTACGGCGTCCTTGAAAACATTCAGTACTTC. Translated: CASSPYGVLENIQYF.

This clonotype was detected a few times. V is TRBV5-1 and J is TRBJ2-7; 7 bases line up with TRBD1. The ends lost 3 bases at V and 0 bases at J; junction bases unmatched: 9. The CDR3 consists of 16 residues. Germline-derived CDR1 and CDR2 are SGHRS and YFSETQ. The CDR3 DNA reads as TGCGCCAGCAGCTCGCCGACAGGGACCAGCTCCTACGAGCAGTACTTC. Protein product: CASSSPTGTSSYEQYF.

This clonotype was recorded a few times. The rearrangement joins TRBV7-8 to TRBJ2-7; TRBD2 agrees at 7 bases. Trimming took 4 bases from V and 7 from J; bases not matched to a gene: 10. The CDR3 totals 14 residues. The V gene's germline CDR1 is SGHVS and CDR2 FQNEAQ. The CDR3 DNA sequence: TGTGCCAGCAGCTCAGGGAGGGAGCCGAGGGAGCAGTACTTC. The encoded protein is CASSSGREPREQYF.

V and J are TRBV7-9 and TRBJ1-2; a weak D match, TRBD1 (5 bases). Per germline, CDR1 SEHNR and CDR2 FQNEAQ (reference sequence). There are 12 residues in the CDR3. Trimming left V 3 bases short and J 6 bases short, with 8 bases between. The CDR3 DNA reads TGTGCCAGCAGCTTGGGACCCGATGGCTACACCTTC. As protein: CASSLGPDGYTF.

This clonotype is categorized as medium-sized. This chain connects TRBV3-1 to TRBJ2-7, with TRBD1 identical over 7 bases. Germline V gives CDR1 LGHDT, CDR2 YNNKEL (reference sequence). V lost 6 bases and J lost 2; bases outside the gene matches: 10. This CDR3 is 15 amino acids long. The CDR3 loop reads CASSRRLDRPYEQYF. Written as DNA, the CDR3 is TGTGCCAGCAGTAGACGACTGGACAGGCCCTACGAGCAGTACTTC.

On this clonotype itself: In this CDR3 the conserved last residue, phenylalanine or tryptophan, is missing, so a read error is likely. The DNA is left out, because the CDR3 cannot be placed on it with certainty; the CDR3 is given as TCRdb lists it. The chain's CDR3 is CASSYSPMAGGNTG. The chain carries TRBV6-5 and TRBJ2-2; the D segment call TRBD2 is taken from the table without a DNA check. With termini counted, the CDR3 has 14 amino acids. CDR1 MNHEY and CDR2 SVGAGI come from the germline V gene.

This clonotype was detected only a few times. The rearrangement links TRBV28 to TRBJ2-7; D uncertain. Germline V CDR1 and CDR2: MDHEN, SYDVKM. CDR3 length equals 14 residues. Trimming cost V 10 bases and J 0 bases, with 16 bases left between them. DNA of the CDR3: TGTGCCACCACCATCCTAGGCACCTCCTACGAGCAGTACTTC. Protein sequence: CATTILGTSYEQYF.

The count of this clonotype is one. In nucleotides, the CDR3 is TGTGCCAGCAGTTGGTCCCCGGCCCTGGAGCAGTACTTC. Protein product: CASSWSPALEQYF. V gene TRBV12-3 or TRBV12-4 combines with J gene TRBJ2-7; no definite D call. This CDR3 region has 13 residues. The ends were cut back, 4 bases at V and 7 bases at J, with 14 bases in the middle.

The chain joins TRBV9 to TRBJ2-5, with 7 bases identical to TRBD1. Trimming took 1 base from V and 4 from J; bases not matched to a gene: 7. This CDR3 has 15 residues. Germline V lookup: CDR1 SGDLS, CDR2 YYNGEE. DNA for the CDR3: TGTGCCAGCAGCGTAAGTGACAGGGAGTTAGAGACCCAGTACTTC. It encodes CASSVSDRELETQYF.

The sample holds a few counts of this clonotype. The rearrangement joins TRBV11-2 to TRBJ2-7; possible D gene TRBD1, 6 bases. CDR3 length: 15 residues. Germline lookup yields CDR1 SGHAT and CDR2 FQNNGV. V lost 3 bases, J lost 2 bases, and 14 bases lay in between. The CDR3 nucleotides read TGTGCCAGCAGCTTGCGGACAGTCCAAACCTACGAGCAGTACTTC. It codes for CASSLRTVQTYEQYF.

This clonotype occurred a few times. This chain links TRBV7-2 with TRBJ2-3; D remains ambiguous. CDR3 length: 12 residues. Germline V gene sequence: CDR1 SGHTA, CDR2 FQGNSA. Trimming shortened V by 4 bases and J by 2 bases, and 4 bases separated the two germline ends. The CDR3 DNA follows: TGTGCCAGCAGCTCGCCCACAGATACGCAGTATTTT. The encoded protein is CASSSPTDTQYF.

This clonotype was recorded a few times. The chain carries TRBV24-1 and TRBJ2-3, with 10 bases fitting TRBD2. Germline CDR1 is KGHDR and CDR2 is SFDVKD. With 7 bases clipped from V and 0 bases from J, the junction kept 6 bases outside the gene matches. This CDR3 comprises 16 residues. The CDR3, as DNA: TGTGCCACCAGAGCTAGCGGGGGACCAAGCACAGATACGCAGTATTTT. Its translation is CATRASGGPSTDTQYF.

The CDR3 reads CASSQGTALYYEQYF. In DNA, the CDR3 is TGTGCCAGCAGCCAAGGCACAGCATTATACTACGAGCAGTACTTC. This chain joins TRBV3-1 and TRBJ2-7; D is unresolved. The CDR3 consists of 15 residues. The V gene lost 1 base and the J gene lost 3 bases, with 13 bases spanning the gap. The germline V gene has CDR1 LGHDT and CDR2 YNNKEL (reference sequence).

The rearrangement links TRBV2 to TRBJ1-5, with D possibly being TRBD1 (5 bases). V gave up 1 base and J gave up 4 bases, with 11 bases separating them. The germline V gene has CDR1 SNHLY and CDR2 FYNNEI. The length of the CDR3 is 15 residues. CDR3 coding DNA: TGTGCCAGCAGTGAAGGGATCAGGGTAAATCAGCCCCAGCATTTT. Protein product: CASSEGIRVNQPQHF.